The sequence of this T cell receptor (beta chain) was determined in a study of blood T cell repertoires in COVID-19 (dated by TCRdb to the early 2020s). Concerning the study at large: Collaborator samples came from the United States, Italy and Spain and covered acute and convalescent phases of COVID-19. The prospective study material was composed of cDNA or gDNA derived from T cells, B-cell-depleted T cells, or PBMCs. Subjects who had been exposed to COVID-19, were actively infected with it, or had recovered from it provided the deeply sampled blood TCRbeta repertoires that made up the dataset. The repertoires were made available in a free public database intended to serve as a resource for research on the immune response to SARS-CoV-2. The samples were drawn from the first 160 participants of the ongoing ImmuneRACE study and from under 1,500 subjects provided by 6 global collaborators. Nearly every sample came with metadata listing a de-identified subject ID, COVID-19 status, age in years and sex. HLA class I and class II types, where available, came from metadata supplied by the sample provider rather than from assay-based typing.

Enrolling through a virtual design, the prospective study's participants ranged in age from roughly 18 to 89 years and lived across roughly 24 United States geographic areas. In the prospective study, participants were assigned to cohorts based on the clinical history participants reported in a screening survey and a study questionnaire. For ImmuneRACE Cohort 3, a participant was defined as recovered based on two consecutive negative NP/OP PCR tests, clearance by a healthcare professional, or resolution of symptoms. In the prospective study, whole blood, serum and a nasopharyngeal or oropharyngeal swab were collected from each participant by mobile phlebotomists. Additional blood draws and questionnaires over an approximately 2-month period could optionally be provided by prospective study participants. Blood samples from the prospective study were shipped frozen or at room temperature prior to DNA extraction.

Points the paper makes about the study in general: Clinical and demographic metadata were provided uncurated, with the amount varying by source and participant.

About this clone itself: The target of this receptor is not known. No base quality values were provided; no much bigger clone lies one nucleotide off.

TCRbeta CDR3 regions were amplified from genomic DNA using the immunoSEQ Assay, a bias-controlled multiplex PCR. Per the authors' processing: Nucleated cell counts per sample were estimated from amplification of reference gene primers within the assay. To quantify the absolute abundance of each unique TCRbeta CDR3 rearrangement, sequence reads were collapsed and filtered. For each sample, productive Simpson clonality was calculated as the square root of Simpson's diversity index over productive rearrangements. TCRdb re-hosts the immuneACCESS table, in-frame sequences only. Its copies lack some clones; in the studies checked, an unresolved V gene accounts for under half of them, and the cause for the rest is not known. The D gene and trimming were derived from the DNA, and the V and J assignments and clone size from that table. The sample includes more than 200,000 clones, with about 88% observed a single time. About 1.5% of the sample rests with the top ten.

The TCR originated in a woman aged 50 to 60 who had recovered from COVID-19. The sequencing sample was made of PBMCs or T cells enriched from blood (not recorded which).

The base sequence is TGTGCCAGCAGCTCGGACAGGGGGCCCGGCTATGGCTACACCTTC. Its translation is CASSSDRGPGYGYTF. The chain joins TRBV5-5 to TRBJ1-2; 11 nucleotides in the junction match TRBD1. The CDR3, cysteine through phenylalanine, is 15 amino acids long. CDR3 DNA only is kept here, 45 bases in frame from base 1. Trimming removed 3 bases from V and 4 bases from J; the gene matches leave 5 bases unexplained. CDR1 SGHKS and CDR2 YYEKEE are derived from the germline V gene (reference sequence).